The 32 T cell receptor beta chains listed next were all sequenced from one sample in a study of cytomegalovirus exposure and HLA in healthy donors (dated by TCRdb to 2016 to 2017). Library preparation was by the immunoSEQ multiplex PCR assay. For the multiplex PCR, a mixture combining 60 forward primers for TCR Vbeta segments and 13 reverse primers for TCR Jbeta segments was used. TCRdb obtained this table from immuneACCESS and retained in-frame rearrangements with V and J assigned. These tables miss some clones; where compared with another copy, unresolved V genes account for less than half of the shortfall, and the remainder is unexplained. The sample table contains 100,000 to 150,000 clones; only one count was recorded for 7% to 9.5% of them. The biggest ten clones account for approximately 6.4% of the sample. The sequenced sample was PBMCs. The source of these receptors is a woman aged 40 to 55 in good health and CMV-seropositive.

This clone turned up a few times. This chain joins TRBV5-4 and TRBJ2-1, with 9 bases fitting TRBD1. V trimming: 4 bases; J trimming: 3 bases; junction bases outside the gene matches: 5. CDR1 is SGHNT and CDR2 is YYREEE in the germline V gene (reference sequence). The CDR3 runs to 15 residues. The CDR3 coding sequence is TGTGCCAGCAGCGCGGACAGGGGAAACTACAATGAGCAGTTCTTC. It yields the protein CASSADRGNYNEQFF.

This chain links TRBV6-1 with TRBJ1-2; the D is unclear. The germline V gene has CDR1 MNHNS and CDR2 SASEGT. This CDR3 is built from 11 residues. V lost 0 bases to trimming and J lost 8 bases, with 4 bases between them. CDR3 in amino acids: CASSEAGGYTF. CDR3 nucleotides: TGTGCCAGCAGTGAAGCCGGGGGCTACACCTTC.

The rearrangement joins TRBV2 to TRBJ2-1; TRBD2 aligns across 15 bases. Germline V gene lookup returns CDR1 SNHLY and CDR2 FYNNEI. Unmatched junction bases numbered 9, after V lost 6 bases and J lost 0 bases. The CDR3 totals 19 residues. The CDR3 region is CASSAGLAGGSSSYNEQFF. CDR3 in DNA: TGTGCCAGCAGCGCCGGACTAGCGGGGGGGTCAAGCTCCTACAATGAGCAGTTCTTC.

The rearrangement uses TRBV30 and TRBJ2-1; TRBD2 might be the D (5 bases). CDR3 length: 12 residues. Germline values: CDR1 GTSNPN, CDR2 SVGIG (reference sequence). Trimming stripped 4 bases from V and 8 bases from J, with 12 bases between. The CDR3 loop reads CAWKIRRDEQFF. CDR3 in DNA: TGTGCCTGGAAAATCAGGCGGGATGAGCAGTTCTTC.

The chain is built from TRBV5-6 and TRBJ2-7; 7 bases map to TRBD1. The CDR3 totals 14 residues. J lost 3 bases, V lost 3 bases, and 6 bases had no gene match. CDR1 SGHDT and CDR2 YYEEEE come from the germline V gene. The CDR3 spells CASSSTGQDYEQYF. In DNA, the CDR3 is TGTGCCAGCAGCTCCACTGGACAGGACTACGAGCAGTACTTC.

Within the sample, this clone is medium-sized. The chain combines TRBV6-5 with TRBJ1-2, with D unclear. This CDR3 spans 14 amino acids. V gave up 1 base and J gave up 0 bases, with 6 bases separating them. Germline V gene data show CDR1 as MNHEY and CDR2 as SVGAGI. This CDR3 reads CASSYLRANYGYTF. CDR3 nucleotide sequence: TGTGCCAGCAGTTACTTGAGGGCTAACTATGGCTACACCTTC.

This clone was detected only a few times. This sequence joins TRBV2 and TRBJ2-5; 9 bases are shared with TRBD2. The germline V gene has CDR1 SNHLY and CDR2 FYNNEI. The ends lost 5 bases at V and 3 bases at J; junction bases unmatched: 4. The CDR3 is 14 residues long. CDR3 nucleotides: TGTGCCAGCAGTCCTCGACTAGCGGAAGAGACCCAGTACTTC. This translates into CASSPRLAEETQYF. The variable domain in full, completed from reference TRBV2 and TRBJ2-5, reads EPEVTQTPSHQVTQMGQEVILRCVPISNHLYFYWYRQILGQKVEFLVSFYNNEISEKSEIFDDQFSVERPDGSNFTLKIRSTKLEDSAMYFCASSPRLAEETQYFGPGTRLLVL.

This chain links TRBV6-1 with TRBJ1-4; 9 bases line up with TRBD1. The CDR3 covers 12 residues. V lost 8 bases and J lost 8; bases outside the gene matches: 3. The germline gives CDR1 MNHNS, CDR2 SASEGT. CDR3 in amino acids: CASRTGVEKLFF. In nucleotides, the CDR3 is TGTGCCAGCCGGACAGGGGTGGAAAAACTGTTTTTT.

The chain carries TRBV7-9 and TRBJ2-6; D might be TRBD2 (5 bases). V was trimmed by 10 bases and J by 0 bases, leaving 19 bases between them. This CDR3 is built from 17 residues. The V gene's germline CDR1 is SEHNR and CDR2 FQNEAQ (reference sequence). The chain's CDR3 is CAIGGGSLTSGANVLTF. CDR3 in DNA: TGTGCCATAGGAGGCGGTTCCCTCACCTCTGGGGCCAACGTCCTGACTTTC.

In its sample, this clone was seen many times. CDR3 amino acids: CATSSQVPLGGQPQHF. DNA for the CDR3: TGTGCCACCAGCAGTCAAGTCCCTTTGGGGGGGCAGCCCCAGCATTTT. The J gene is TRBJ1-5, the V gene TRBV15; tentatively, D is TRBD1 (5 bases). Germline V lookup: CDR1 LNHNV, CDR2 YYDKDF (reference sequence). V lost 3 bases to trimming and J lost 7 bases, with 19 bases between them. CDR3 size: 16 residues.

The gene calls are TRBV5-4 and TRBJ2-2, with 8 nucleotides matching TRBD1. The V gene's germline CDR1 is SGHNT and CDR2 YYREEE (reference sequence). V gave up 6 bases and J gave up 4 bases; unmatched junction bases: 2. This CDR3 spans 13 amino acids. The CDR3 is CASKTGATGELFF. CDR3 nucleotide sequence: TGTGCCAGCAAGACAGGGGCCACCGGGGAGCTGTTTTTT.

A few counts support this clone. This rearrangement joins TRBV28 to TRBJ1-2; no firm D call. The V gene's germline CDR1 is MDHEN and CDR2 SYDVKM. Trimming left V 4 bases short and J 4 bases short, with 19 bases between. This CDR3 is built from 16 residues. CDR3 protein: CASSSFGGRLVYGYTF. The CDR3 DNA follows: TGTGCCAGCAGTTCCTTTGGAGGGAGGTTAGTCTATGGCTACACCTTC.

CDR3 nucleotides: TGTGCCAGCAGCGTAGGGGCGGGGCTCGGTCCGTACTCCTATGGCTACACCTTC. This translates into CASSVGAGLGPYSYGYTF. V is TRBV9 and J is TRBJ1-2, with D perhaps TRBD1 (5 bases). The CDR3 length is 18 residues. Looked up from germline, CDR1 is SGDLS and CDR2 is YYNGEE. V was pared by 0 bases and J by 4 bases, with 22 bases between.

This clone showed up just a few times. The chain couples TRBV9 to TRBJ1-1; perhaps TRBD1 as D (6 bases). Germline V CDR1 and CDR2: SGDLS, YYNGEE. Trimming pared 2 bases from V and 1 base from J, leaving 12 bases between. There are 15 residues in the CDR3. The DNA of the CDR3 is TGTGCCAGCAGCGTCCCCGGCAGGGGGAACACTGAAGCTTTCTTT. Its translation is CASSVPGRGNTEAFF.

This chain uses TRBV5-1 with TRBJ2-5; 8 positions match TRBD2. This CDR3 spans 16 amino acids. After removal of 4 bases from V and 5 bases from J, the junction contained 13 bases not matched to a gene. Germline V gives CDR1 SGHRS, CDR2 YFSETQ. CDR3 bases: TGCGCCAGCAGCCTCGGGAATGCGGGGGGCGGGGAGACCCAGTACTTC. Residues: CASSLGNAGGGETQYF. Using reference TRBV5-1 and TRBJ2-5 for the parts outside the CDR3, the full variable domain is KAGVTQTPRYLIKTRGQQVTLSCSPISGHRSVSWYQQTPGQGLQFLFEYFSETQRNKGNFPGRFSGRQFSNSRSEMNVSTLELGDSALYLCASSLGNAGGGETQYFGPGTRLLVL.

This clone has a handful of counts. The V call is TRBV7-9, the J call TRBJ2-5; 7 nucleotides align to TRBD1. This CDR3 is 16 amino acids long. The ends lost 4 bases at V and 4 bases at J; junction bases unmatched: 12. Germline lookup yields CDR1 SEHNR and CDR2 FQNEAQ (reference sequence). DNA for the CDR3: TGTGCCAGCAGCTCCCGGGGCAGGGGGATTGGAGAGACCCAGTACTTC. Translating it yields CASSSRGRGIGETQYF.

The chain is built from TRBV7-9 and TRBJ2-7; 10 positions match TRBD1. CDR1 is SEHNR, CDR2 FQNEAQ, per germline (reference sequence). This CDR3 contains 15 residues. The V segment lost 5 bases and the J segment 4 bases; nucleotides outside the gene matches: 8. This CDR3 is CASSPGQGEAYEQYF. The CDR3 nucleotides read TGTGCCAGCAGCCCCGGACAGGGGGAGGCTTACGAGCAGTACTTC. Variable domain in full (rest from reference TRBV7-9 and TRBJ2-7): DTGVSQNPRHKITKRGQNVTFRCDPISEHNRLYWYRQTLGQGPEFLTYFQNEAQLEKSRLLSDRFSAERPKGSFSTLEIQRTEQGDSAMYLCASSPGQGEAYEQYFGPGTRLTVT.

This clone was detected a few times. V and J are TRBV27 and TRBJ2-1; TRBD2 matches at 10 bases. Germline V gene data show CDR1 as MNHEY and CDR2 as SMNVEV (reference sequence). Germline trimming cut 4 bases from V and 3 bases from J; bases unmatched to any gene: 0. This CDR3 has 14 residues. CDR3 residues: CASSSSGGYNEQFF. The CDR3 DNA is TGTGCCAGCAGTTCTAGCGGGGGCTACAATGAGCAGTTCTTC.

This sequence joins TRBV15 and TRBJ2-2; 10 positions agree with TRBD2. V was pared by 4 bases and J by 6 bases, with 8 bases of the junction left unmatched. CDR3 length: 16 residues. Germline CDR1 reads LNHNV; CDR2 reads YYDKDF (reference sequence). CDR3: CATSNLGTSEPGELFF. The CDR3 bases are TGTGCCACCAGCAATTTGGGGACTAGCGAGCCCGGGGAGCTGTTTTTT. The full variable domain, in which reference TRBV15 and TRBJ2-2 provide the parts outside the CDR3, is DAMVIQNPRYQVTQFGKPVTLSCSQTLNHNVMYWYQQKSSQAPKLLFHYYDKDFNNEADTPDNFQSRRPNTSFCFLDIRSPGLGDTAMYLCATSNLGTSEPGELFFGEGSRLTVL.

This clone was recorded a few times. V is TRBV4-1 and J is TRBJ2-1; the match to TRBD2 covers 10 bases. This CDR3 is 16 amino acids long. Germline V lookup: CDR1 MGHRA, CDR2 YSYEKL. Losses at the gene ends were 0 bases for V and 12 bases for J; bases not matched to a gene: 11. The CDR3, as DNA: TGCGCCAGCAGCCAAGATAAAGTAGCGGGGGGCCGCGGGCAGTTCTTC. Protein product: CASSQDKVAGGRGQFF.

The chain recombines TRBV9 with TRBJ2-2, with TRBD1 identical over 7 bases. The CDR3 spans 16 residues. V gave up 3 bases and J gave up 2 bases; unmatched junction bases: 7. Germline V lookup: CDR1 SGDLS, CDR2 YYNGEE. The CDR3 bases are TGTGCCAGCAGCGCCCTACAGGGGCGAAACACCGGGGAGCTGTTTTTT. Its protein is CASSALQGRNTGELFF. Drawing the rest from reference TRBV9 and TRBJ2-2, the complete variable domain is DSGVTQTPKHLITATGQRVTLRCSPRSGDLSVYWYQQSLDQGLQFLIQYYNGEERAKGNILERFSAQQFPDLHSELNLSSLELGDSALYFCASSALQGRNTGELFFGEGSRLTVL.

This clone was detected a few times. J is TRBJ1-2 and V is TRBV5-1; 9 nucleotides line up with TRBD1. The CDR3 is 15 amino acids. The J segment lost 5 bases and the V segment lost 3 bases, leaving 8 bases of the junction unmatched. Germline V gene lookup returns CDR1 SGHRS and CDR2 YFSETQ. For the CDR3, the DNA is TGCGCCAGCAGCTCCGGGACAGGGAGGGGATATGGCTACACCTTC. Translated, it gives CASSSGTGRGYGYTF.

This chain connects TRBV7-2 to TRBJ2-3; TRBD2 agrees at 8 bases. The CDR3 totals 16 residues. Germline V CDR1 and CDR2: SGHTA, FQGNSA. Trimming at V came to 3 bases and at J to 0 bases, leaving 5 bases not matched to a gene. In DNA form, the CDR3 reads TGTGCCAGCAGCTTCGGACTAGCTACTAGCACAGATACGCAGTATTTT. It encodes CASSFGLATSTDTQYF.

This clone has just a few counts. The V call is TRBV19, the J call TRBJ1-4; 8 bases are a match to TRBD1. CDR3 length: 14 amino acids. V lost 7 bases and J lost 6; bases outside the gene matches: 7. Germline V gene lookup returns CDR1 LNHDA and CDR2 SQIVND (reference sequence). CDR3 bases: TGTGCCAGTAAAATGGACAGGGTAGATGAAAAACTGTTTTTT. This gives the protein CASKMDRVDEKLFF.

This clone has more than one count but fewer than ten. J is TRBJ2-7 and V is TRBV6-5; tentatively, D is TRBD2 (6 bases). The CDR3 runs 15 residues. CDR1 is MNHEY, CDR2 SVGAGI, per germline. Trimming took off 2 bases at V and 3 bases at J, with 14 bases between the two ends. CDR3 in DNA: TGTGCCAGCAGTTACCGGCCCACCGGGGGCTACGAGCAGTACTTC. Protein: CASSYRPTGGYEQYF.

The V gene is TRBV6-1, the J gene TRBJ1-2; 8 nucleotides agree with TRBD1. The CDR3 totals 15 residues. Germline-derived CDR1 and CDR2 are MNHNS and SASEGT. Unmatched junction bases numbered 9, after V lost 5 bases and J lost 4 bases. CDR3 amino acids: CASSKTTGGGYGYTF. In DNA form, the CDR3 reads TGTGCCAGCAGTAAAACTACAGGGGGGGGCTATGGCTACACCTTC.

The chain joins TRBV18 to TRBJ2-7; possibly TRBD1 for D (6 bases). CDR1 KGHSH and CDR2 LQKENI come from the germline V gene. The CDR3 totals 13 residues. The ends were cut back, 4 bases at V and 6 bases at J, with 13 bases in the middle. This chain's CDR3 is CASSRNRAPEQYF. DNA for the CDR3: TGTGCCAGCTCACGGAACAGGGCCCCCGAGCAGTACTTC.

The V gene is TRBV6-1, the J gene TRBJ1-3; D is unresolved. Trimming stripped 4 bases from V and 0 bases from J, with 13 bases between. The CDR3 has 16 residues. CDR1 and CDR2 (germline): MNHNS, SASEGT. The CDR3 sequence: CASSAQATLSGNTIYF. CDR3 nucleotide sequence: TGTGCCAGCAGTGCCCAGGCGACCCTCTCTGGAAACACCATATATTTT.

This clone came up a few times. The V and J genes are TRBV5-1 and TRBJ1-1; D perhaps matches TRBD1 (6 bases). Germline V gene sequence: CDR1 SGHRS, CDR2 YFSETQ. With 1 base removed from V and 3 bases from J, the gap between germline ends came to 10 bases. The CDR3 runs to 14 residues. In DNA form, the CDR3 reads TGCGCCAGCAGCTTGAAGGGGGAGTACACTGAAGCTTTCTTT. This encodes CASSLKGEYTEAFF.

The chain links TRBV29-1 to TRBJ1-2, with D uncertain. This CDR3 is 11 amino acids long. Germline CDR1 and CDR2: SQVTM and ANQGSEA. The V end was cut by 5 bases, the J end by 8 bases, with 12 bases between. The chain's CDR3 is CSVPHGGGYTF. The CDR3, as DNA: TGCAGCGTTCCCCATGGCGGGGGCTACACCTTC.

V and J are TRBV15 and TRBJ1-2; D possibly corresponds to TRBD1 (5 bases). The length of the CDR3 is 17 residues. Per germline, CDR1 LNHNV and CDR2 YYDKDF (reference sequence). The ends were cut back, 1 base at V and 1 base at J, with 16 bases in the middle. Here the CDR3 reads CATSRGPGGGNNYGYTF. The CDR3 nucleotides are TGTGCCACCAGCAGAGGCCCCGGGGGAGGGAATAACTATGGCTACACCTTC.

This rearrangement joins TRBV6-1 to TRBJ2-3; 7 bases match TRBD2. The CDR3 has 15 amino acids. V was pared by 3 bases and J by 2 bases, with 5 bases of the junction left unmatched. Germline V gene data show CDR1 as MNHNS and CDR2 as SASEGT. The CDR3 loop is CASSEGGSNTDTQYF. The CDR3 nucleotides are TGTGCCAGCAGTGAGGGGGGGAGTAACACAGATACGCAGTATTTT.